These 10 T cell receptor beta chains were sequenced from one sample in a study of neurological immune-mediated disorders. Time point specified: longitudinal time-point 2. One entry per CDR3 protein, called by TCRdb with MiXCR from the 5' RACE reads. The sample includes roughly 80,000 distinct CDR3 sequences, approximately 6% of them seen just once. The sequenced material came from PBMCs. The source is an older woman with multiple sclerosis.

This clonotype has ten or more counts. This chain joins TRBV14 and TRBJ1-1, with 7 bases aligning to TRBD1. From germline, CDR1 is SGHDN and CDR2 FVKESK. Trimming cost V 2 bases and J 3 bases; bases outside gene matches: 3. The CDR3 has 14 residues. The CDR3 DNA follows: TGTGCCAGCAGCCAAACAGGGGACCACACTGAAGCTTTCTTT. This gives the protein CASSQTGDHTEAFF. Variable domain in full (rest from reference TRBV14 and TRBJ1-1): EAGVTQFPSHSVIEKGQTVTLRCDPISGHDNLYWYRRVMGKEIKFLLHFVKESKQDESGMPNNRFLAERTGGTYSTLKVQPAELEDSGVYFCASSQTGDHTEAFFGQGTRLTVV.

This clonotype showed up many times. DNA of the CDR3: TGTGCCAGCAGCGCGGAGGGGCGGGCCTCTGGGGCCAACGTCCTGACTTTC. Amino acids: CASSAEGRASGANVLTF. This sequence joins TRBV9 and TRBJ2-6, with D tentatively TRBD2 (6 bases). Trimming removed 3 bases from V and 0 bases from J, with 13 bases in between. The germline gives CDR1 SGDLS, CDR2 YYNGEE. The CDR3 contains 17 residues.

At least ten counts were recorded for this clonotype. This chain uses TRBV24-1 with TRBJ2-5, with 8 nucleotides matching TRBD2. Germline lookup yields CDR1 KGHDR and CDR2 SFDVKD. This CDR3 is 15 amino acids long. The junction had 7 bases not matched to a gene; V was cut back by 3 bases and J by 5 bases. The CDR3 DNA reads TGTGCCACCAGTGATGCCCGGGGGGGCCTGGAGACCCAGTACTTC. This translates into CATSDARGGLETQYF.

Many counts were recorded for this clonotype. This chain links TRBV10-3 with TRBJ2-3; 7 nucleotides align to TRBD2. Trimming took 2 bases from V and 0 from J; bases not matched to a gene: 8. CDR1 and CDR2 from the germline V gene are ENHRY and SYGVKD. The CDR3 contains 17 residues. The CDR3 region has the DNA TGTGCCATCAGTGAGGGATGGCGGGAGAAGAGCACAGATACGCAGTATTTT. It codes for CAISEGWREKSTDTQYF.

This clonotype was seen at least ten times. V usage is TRBV29-1 and J usage is TRBJ1-2; possibly TRBD1 for D (5 bases). The germline V gene has CDR1 SQVTM and CDR2 ANQGSEA. V was shortened by 0 bases and J by 4 bases, with 18 bases between the two germline ends. There are 16 residues in the CDR3. The CDR3 here is CSVEDTLRNRIYGYTF. The CDR3 DNA follows: TGCAGCGTTGAAGATACCCTACGAAACAGGATCTATGGCTACACCTTC.

About this clonotype: The junction differs from germline at one of its ends, possibly a read error. V gene TRBV25-1 combines with J gene TRBJ1-1; 9 bases match TRBD1. CDR1 and CDR2 from the germline V gene are MGHDK and SYGVNS. The CDR3 has 16 amino acids. The DNA of the CDR3 is TGTGCCAGCAGTAAGGCAAGACAGGGGGTAGACACTGAAGCCTTCTTT. It translates to CASSKARQGVDTEAFF.

The sample holds many counts of this clonotype. This chain links TRBV7-2 with TRBJ2-5; 8 bases map to TRBD2. V lost 5 bases and J lost 5; bases outside the gene matches: 7. This CDR3 has 14 residues. The germline V gene has CDR1 SGHTA and CDR2 FQGNSA. The CDR3 sequence: CASSNRGGRETQYF. Here the CDR3 DNA reads TGTGCCAGCAGCAACCGGGGGGGCCGGGAGACCCAGTACTTC.

This clonotype was observed many times. CDR3 residues: CSALTDTEAFF. The CDR3, as DNA: TGCAGTGCTTTGACAGACACTGAAGCTTTCTTT. The J gene is TRBJ1-1, the V gene TRBV20-1; a weak D match, TRBD1 (5 bases). Germline V gene lookup returns CDR1 DFQATT and CDR2 SNEGSKA (reference sequence). Trimming took 5 bases from V and 3 from J, leaving 7 bases between them. CDR3 length: 11 amino acids.

This clonotype was counted many times. The V gene is TRBV7-2, the J gene TRBJ2-1; no clear D gene. The germline gives CDR1 SGHTA, CDR2 FQGNSA. With 6 bases removed from V and 8 bases from J, the gap between germline ends came to 11 bases. CDR3 length equals 12 residues. The CDR3 DNA is TGTGCCAGCAGGGGCGAAGTCCATGAGCAGTTCTTC. Translated: CASRGEVHEQFF.

Ten or more counts support this clonotype. V gene TRBV7-8 combines with J gene TRBJ2-7; D unresolved. Looked up from germline, CDR1 is SGHVS and CDR2 is FQNEAQ. V was trimmed by 0 bases and J by 3 bases, leaving 6 bases between them. This CDR3 contains 13 residues. The CDR3 DNA is TGTGCCAGCAGCTTAGCGGACGGCTACGAGCAGTACTTC. The encoded protein is CASSLADGYEQYF.